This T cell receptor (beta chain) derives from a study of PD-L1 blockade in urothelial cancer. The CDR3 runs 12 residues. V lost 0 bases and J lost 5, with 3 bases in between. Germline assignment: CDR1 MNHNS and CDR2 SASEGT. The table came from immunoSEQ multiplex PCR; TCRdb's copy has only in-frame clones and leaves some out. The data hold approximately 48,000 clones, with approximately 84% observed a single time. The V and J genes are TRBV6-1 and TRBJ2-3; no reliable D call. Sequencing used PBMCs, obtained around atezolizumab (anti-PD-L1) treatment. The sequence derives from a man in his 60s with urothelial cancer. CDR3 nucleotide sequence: TGTGCCAGCAGTGAAGCGCGAGATACGCAGTATTTT. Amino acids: CASSEARDTQYF.